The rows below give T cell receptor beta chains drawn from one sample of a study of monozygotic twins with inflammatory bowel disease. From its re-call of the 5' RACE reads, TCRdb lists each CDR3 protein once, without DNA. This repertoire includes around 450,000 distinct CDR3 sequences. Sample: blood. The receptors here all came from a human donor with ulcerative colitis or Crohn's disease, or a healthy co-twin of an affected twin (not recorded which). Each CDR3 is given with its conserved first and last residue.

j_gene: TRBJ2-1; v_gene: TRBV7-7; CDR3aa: CASSLKPGQGYNEQFF
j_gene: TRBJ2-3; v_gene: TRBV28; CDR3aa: CASRGGPSSTDTQYF
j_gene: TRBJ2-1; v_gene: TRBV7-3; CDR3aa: CASSSGPASYNEQFF
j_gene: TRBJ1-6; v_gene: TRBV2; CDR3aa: CASNLGVLRGSPLHF
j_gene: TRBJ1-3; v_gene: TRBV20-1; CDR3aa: CSARKYVSGNTIYF
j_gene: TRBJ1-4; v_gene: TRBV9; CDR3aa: CASSQGQGNEKLFF
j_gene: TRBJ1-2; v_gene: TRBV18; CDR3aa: CASSPAEGVNYGYTF
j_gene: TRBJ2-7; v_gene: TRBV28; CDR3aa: CASSFETSGIPSYEQYF
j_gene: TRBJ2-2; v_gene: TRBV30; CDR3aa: CAWSTGQGPGELFF
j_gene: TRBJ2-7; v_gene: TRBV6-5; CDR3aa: CASSYSRGESYEQYF
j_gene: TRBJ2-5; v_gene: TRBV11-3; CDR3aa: CASSSSDGTQYF
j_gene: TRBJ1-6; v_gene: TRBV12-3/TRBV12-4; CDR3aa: CASSWGTGKVYSPLHF
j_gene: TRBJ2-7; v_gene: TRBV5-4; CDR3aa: CASSLMAGGLLGEQYF
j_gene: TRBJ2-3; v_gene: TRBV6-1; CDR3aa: CASRQLAARGTQYF
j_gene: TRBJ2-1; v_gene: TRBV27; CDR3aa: CASSRTYSSGNEQFF
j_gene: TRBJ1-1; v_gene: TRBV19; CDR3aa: CASSIRQGRAFF
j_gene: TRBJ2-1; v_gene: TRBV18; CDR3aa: CASSQGQGANNEQFF
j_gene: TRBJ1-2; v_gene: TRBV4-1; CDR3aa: CASSGYGPDYGYTF
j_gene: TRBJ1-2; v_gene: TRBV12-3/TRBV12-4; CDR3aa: CASSFRGQGVYGYTF
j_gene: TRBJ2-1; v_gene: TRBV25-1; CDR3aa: CASSPLAVNEQFF
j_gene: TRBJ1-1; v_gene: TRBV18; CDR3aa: CASSPLGTTNTEAFF
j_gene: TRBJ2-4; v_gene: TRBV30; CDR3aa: CAWDRENIQYF
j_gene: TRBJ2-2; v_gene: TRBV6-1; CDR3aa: CASSPNPGLAENTGELFF
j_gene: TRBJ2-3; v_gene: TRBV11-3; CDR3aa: CASSSSGTSTDTQYF
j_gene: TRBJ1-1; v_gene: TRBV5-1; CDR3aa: CASSRTGQGKTEAFF
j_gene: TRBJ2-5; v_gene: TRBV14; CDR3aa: CASSRTGGDGQETQYF
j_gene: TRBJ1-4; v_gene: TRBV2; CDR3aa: CASLKTSKGEGEKLFF
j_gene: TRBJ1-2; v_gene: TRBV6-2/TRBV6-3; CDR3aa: CASSLQGRNGYTF
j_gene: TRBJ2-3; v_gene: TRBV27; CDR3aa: CASSWSSGSSNTQYF
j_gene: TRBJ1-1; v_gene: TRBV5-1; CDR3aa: CASSVQGPSAEAFF
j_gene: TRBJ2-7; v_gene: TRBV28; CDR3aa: CASRTTGFHEQYF
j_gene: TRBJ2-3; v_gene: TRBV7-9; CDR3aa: CASRKTGGSTDTQYF
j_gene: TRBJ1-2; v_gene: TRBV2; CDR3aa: CASGEGNYGYTF
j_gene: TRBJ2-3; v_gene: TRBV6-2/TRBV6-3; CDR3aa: CASSYWEGLLGTQYF
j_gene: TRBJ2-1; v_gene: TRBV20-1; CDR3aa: CSASGEGADEQFF
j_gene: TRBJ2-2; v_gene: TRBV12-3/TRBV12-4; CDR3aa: CASSRTENTGELFF
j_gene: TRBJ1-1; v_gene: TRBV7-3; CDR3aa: CASSLTSGDTEAFF
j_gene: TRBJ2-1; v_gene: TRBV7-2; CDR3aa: CASSLAASGRGGEQFF
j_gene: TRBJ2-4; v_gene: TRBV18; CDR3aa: CASSPAGLAKNIQYF
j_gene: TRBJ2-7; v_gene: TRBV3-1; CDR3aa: CASSYRGGRDEQYF
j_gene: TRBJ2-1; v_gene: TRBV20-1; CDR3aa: CSARDWKGEFEQFF
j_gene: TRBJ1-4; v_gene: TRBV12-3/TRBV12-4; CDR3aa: CASSLGANEKLFF
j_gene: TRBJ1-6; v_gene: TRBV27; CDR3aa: CASSLLTGGNSPLHF
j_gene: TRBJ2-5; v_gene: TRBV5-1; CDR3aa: CASSLQSGSQETQYF
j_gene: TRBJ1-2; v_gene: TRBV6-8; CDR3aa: CASPYGPDRIYGYTF
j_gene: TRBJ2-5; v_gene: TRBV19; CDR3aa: CASSYRDSPETQYF
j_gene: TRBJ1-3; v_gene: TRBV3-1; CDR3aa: CASSLDGQGSGNTIYF